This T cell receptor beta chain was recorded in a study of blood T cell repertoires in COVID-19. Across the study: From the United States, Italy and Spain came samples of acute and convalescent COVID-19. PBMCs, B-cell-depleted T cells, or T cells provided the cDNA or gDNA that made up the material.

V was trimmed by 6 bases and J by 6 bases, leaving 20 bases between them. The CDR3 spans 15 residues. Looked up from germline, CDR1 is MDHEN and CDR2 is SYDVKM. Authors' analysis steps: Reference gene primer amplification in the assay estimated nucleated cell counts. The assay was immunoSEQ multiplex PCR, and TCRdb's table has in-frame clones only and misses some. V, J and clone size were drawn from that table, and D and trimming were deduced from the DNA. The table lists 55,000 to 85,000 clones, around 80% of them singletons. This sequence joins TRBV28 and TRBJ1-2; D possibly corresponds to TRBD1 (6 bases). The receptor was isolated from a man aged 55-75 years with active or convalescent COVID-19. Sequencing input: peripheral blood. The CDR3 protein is CASSFRYRVANGYTF. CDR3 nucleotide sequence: TGTGCCAGCAGCTTTAGATACAGGGTGGCGAATGGCTACACCTTC.